This TCR beta chain was sequenced during a study of cytomegalovirus exposure and HLA in healthy donors. Overall study findings and caveats: Presence/absence comparisons presumed near-even sequencing depth among donors. CMV antigen specificity was confirmed in vitro for three CMV-associated chains.

Primers: 60 Vbeta forward and 13 Jbeta reverse. TCRdb's table, derived via immunoSEQ multiplex PCR, lists solely in-frame clones and lacks some. This table has approximately 100,000 clones, roughly 70% appearing once. Sampled while nominally healthy, donors likely had unrecorded immune exposures. The V gene lost 2 bases and the J gene lost 0 bases, with 12 bases spanning the gap. The CDR3 loop spans 16 amino acids. CDR1 is SGHDT and CDR2 is YYEEEE in the germline V gene. This clone was recorded only once. The antigen is unknown. The clonotype was recovered from a male donor in good health and CMV-seropositive. The sequenced sample consisted of PBMCs. V is TRBV5-6 and J is TRBJ1-5; a weak D match, TRBD1 (5 bases). CDR3 bases: TGTGCCAGCAGCTTAGGGGCGGGGAGTAGCAATCAGCCCCAGCATTTT. Its protein product is CASSLGAGSSNQPQHF. Full variable domain (missing parts from reference TRBV5-6 and TRBJ1-5): DAGVTQSPTHLIKTRGQQVTLRCSPKSGHDTVSWYQQALGQGPQFIFQYYEEEERQRGNFPDRFSGHQFPNYSSELNVNALLLGDSALYLCASSLGAGSSNQPQHFGDGTRLSIL.